These 6 T cell receptor beta chains share one sample of origin, sequenced in a study of blood T cell repertoires in COVID-19. Libraries were prepared by immunoSEQ multiplex PCR; TCRdb keeps only in-frame clonotypes and omits some of them. The sample contains about 80,000 clones, approximately 76% of which appear only once. Input material: peripheral blood. Receptors originate from a man in his sixties or seventies with active or convalescent COVID-19.

This clone was seen at least ten times. V usage is TRBV6-5 and J usage is TRBJ1-4; D remains unclear. The length of the CDR3 is 13 residues. With 7 bases removed from V and 8 bases from J, the gap between germline ends came to 14 bases. CDR1 is MNHEY, CDR2 SVGAGI, per germline. The CDR3 sequence is CASTRRAAEKLFF. CDR3 DNA: TGTGCCAGCACAAGAAGAGCCGCAGAAAAACTGTTTTTT.

The chain employs TRBV5-1 and TRBJ2-7; TRBD2 aligns across 7 bases. Germline V gene sequence: CDR1 SGHRS, CDR2 YFSETQ. The V and J ends lost 5 bases and 0 bases, in that order; junction bases with no gene match: 2. The CDR3 extends over 13 amino acids. CDR3 residues: CASRVAGSYEQYF. As DNA, the CDR3 is TGCGCCAGCAGGGTAGCGGGCTCCTACGAGCAGTACTTC.

The chain joins TRBV10-3 to TRBJ1-6; D possibly corresponds to TRBD1 (6 bases). The germline gives CDR1 ENHRY, CDR2 SYGVKD. The CDR3 spans 14 residues. V gave up 6 bases and J gave up 6 bases, with 12 bases separating them. In DNA, the CDR3 is TGTGCCATCAGAGCAGGGGATTCTAATTCACCCCTCCACTTT. This encodes CAIRAGDSNSPLHF.

The V gene is TRBV4-1, the J gene TRBJ2-3; D gene ambiguous. The CDR3 has 13 residues. Germline lookup yields CDR1 MGHRA and CDR2 YSYEKL. V was cut by 2 bases and J by 4 bases, with 7 bases left in between. CDR3 in DNA: TGCGCCAGCAGCCAATTCCCGGCAGATACGCAGTATTTT. As protein: CASSQFPADTQYF.

V usage is TRBV19 and J usage is TRBJ2-7; 7 bases line up with TRBD1. The V gene end was trimmed by 5 bases and the J gene end by 2 bases; junction bases not matched to a gene: 12. There are 16 residues in the CDR3. The germline V gene has CDR1 LNHDA and CDR2 SQIVND (reference sequence). The CDR3 coding sequence is TGTGCCAGTAGTCCAACCGGGACAGTTACCCCCTACGAGCAGTACTTC. Translating gives CASSPTGTVTPYEQYF.

The chain recombines TRBV28 with TRBJ1-6, with D unresolved. CDR3 size: 12 residues. The V gene's germline CDR1 is MDHEN and CDR2 SYDVKM. V lost 2 bases, J lost 9 bases, and 5 bases lay in between. CDR3 sequence (DNA): TGTGCCAGCAGTTTAGAGATTTCACCCCTCCACTTT. Translated: CASSLEISPLHF.